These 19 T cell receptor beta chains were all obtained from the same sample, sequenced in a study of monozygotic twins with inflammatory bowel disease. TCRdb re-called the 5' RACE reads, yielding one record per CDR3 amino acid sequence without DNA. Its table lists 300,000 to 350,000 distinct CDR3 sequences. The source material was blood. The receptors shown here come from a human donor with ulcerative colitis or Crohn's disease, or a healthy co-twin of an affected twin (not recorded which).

CDR3 loop: CASSESTGGIQYF. The chain carries TRBV10-2 and TRBJ2-3; TCRdb reports TRBD2, a call that lacks DNA to check it against. CDR1 WSHSY and CDR2 SAAADI come from the germline V gene. The CDR3 runs to 13 residues.

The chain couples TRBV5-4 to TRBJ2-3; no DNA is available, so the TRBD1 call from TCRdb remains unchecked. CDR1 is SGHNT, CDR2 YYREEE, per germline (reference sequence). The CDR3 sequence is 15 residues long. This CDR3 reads CASSPTGQSTDTQYF.

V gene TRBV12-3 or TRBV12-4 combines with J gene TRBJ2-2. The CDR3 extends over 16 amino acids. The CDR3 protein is CASSSKTLANTGELFF.

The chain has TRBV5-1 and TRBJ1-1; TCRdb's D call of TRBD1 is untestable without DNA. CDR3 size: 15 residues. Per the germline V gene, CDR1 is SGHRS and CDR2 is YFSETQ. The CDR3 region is CASSQPTGMNTEAFF.

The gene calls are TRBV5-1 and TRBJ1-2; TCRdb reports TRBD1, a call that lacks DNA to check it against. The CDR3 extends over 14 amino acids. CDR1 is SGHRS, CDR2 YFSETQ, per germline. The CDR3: CASSLLQGGSGYTF.

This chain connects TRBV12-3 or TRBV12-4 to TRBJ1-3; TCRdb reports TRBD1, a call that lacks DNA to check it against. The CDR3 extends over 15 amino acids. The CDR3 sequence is CASSLARDGGNTIYF.

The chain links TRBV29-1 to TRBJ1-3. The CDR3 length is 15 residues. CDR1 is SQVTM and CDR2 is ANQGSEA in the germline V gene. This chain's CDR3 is CSEWGDGGSGNTIYF. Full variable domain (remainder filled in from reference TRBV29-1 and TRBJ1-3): SAVISQKPSRDICQRGTSLTIQCQVDSQVTMMFWYRQQPGQSLTLIATANQGSEATYESGFVIDKFPISRPNLTFSTLTVSNMSPEDSSIYLCSEWGDGGSGNTIYFGEGSWLTVV.

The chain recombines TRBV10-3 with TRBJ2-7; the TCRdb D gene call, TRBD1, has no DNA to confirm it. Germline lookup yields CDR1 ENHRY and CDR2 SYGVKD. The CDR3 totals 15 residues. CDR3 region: CAITPYERGFYEQYF.

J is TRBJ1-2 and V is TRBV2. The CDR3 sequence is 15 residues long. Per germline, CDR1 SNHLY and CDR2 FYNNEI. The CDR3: CASSVRTETNYGYTF.

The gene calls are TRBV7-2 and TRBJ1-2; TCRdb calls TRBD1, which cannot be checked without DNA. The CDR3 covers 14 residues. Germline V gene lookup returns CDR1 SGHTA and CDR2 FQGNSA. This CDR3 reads CASSFPGDRYGYTF. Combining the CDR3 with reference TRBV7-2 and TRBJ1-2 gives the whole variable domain GAGVSQSPSNKVTEKGKDVELRCDPISGHTALYWYRQSLGQGLEFLIYFQGNSAPDKSGLPSDRFSAERTGGSVSTLTIQRTQQEDSAVYLCASSFPGDRYGYTFGSGTRLTVV.

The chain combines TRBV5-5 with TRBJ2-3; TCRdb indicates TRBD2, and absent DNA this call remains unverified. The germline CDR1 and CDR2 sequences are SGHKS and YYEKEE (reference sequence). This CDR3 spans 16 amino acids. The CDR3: CASRSTLAGGADTQYF.

The CDR3 protein is CASNQPFHMNTEAFF. The V call is TRBV19, the J call TRBJ1-1. The V gene's germline CDR1 is LNHDA and CDR2 SQIVND (reference sequence). This CDR3 is built from 15 residues.

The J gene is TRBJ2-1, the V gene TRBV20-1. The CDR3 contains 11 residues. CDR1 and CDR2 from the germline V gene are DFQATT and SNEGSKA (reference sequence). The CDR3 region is CSARDRWEQFF.

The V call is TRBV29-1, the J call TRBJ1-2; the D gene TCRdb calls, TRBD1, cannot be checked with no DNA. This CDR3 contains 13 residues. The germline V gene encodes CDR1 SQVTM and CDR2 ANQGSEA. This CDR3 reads CSVEEGQPYGYTF.

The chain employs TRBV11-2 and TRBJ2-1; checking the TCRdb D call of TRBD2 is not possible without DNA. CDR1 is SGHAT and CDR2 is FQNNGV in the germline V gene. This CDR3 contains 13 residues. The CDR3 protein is CASSLDWPFEQFF.

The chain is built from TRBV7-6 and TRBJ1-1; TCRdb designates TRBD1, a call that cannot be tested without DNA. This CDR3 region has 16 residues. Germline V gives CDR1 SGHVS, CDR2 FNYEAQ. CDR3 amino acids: CASSPAGRKSNTEAFF.

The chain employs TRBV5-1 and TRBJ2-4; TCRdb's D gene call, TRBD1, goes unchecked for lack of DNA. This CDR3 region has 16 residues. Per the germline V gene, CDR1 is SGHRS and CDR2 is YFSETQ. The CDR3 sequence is CASSPDRGTSKNIQYF.

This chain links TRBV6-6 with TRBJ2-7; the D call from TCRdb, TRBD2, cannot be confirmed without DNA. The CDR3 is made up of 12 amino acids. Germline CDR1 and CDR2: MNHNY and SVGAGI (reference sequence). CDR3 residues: CASRAANYEQYF.

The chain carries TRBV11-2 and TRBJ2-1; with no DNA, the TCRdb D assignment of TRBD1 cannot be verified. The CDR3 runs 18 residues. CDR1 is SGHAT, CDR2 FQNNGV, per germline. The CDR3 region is CASSLRQGGGFSANEQFF.